The 15 T cell receptor beta chains reported below all come from one sample, sequenced in a study of cytomegalovirus exposure and HLA in healthy donors. This PCR relied on a set of 60 Vbeta primers and 13 Jbeta primers. Here immunoSEQ multiplex PCR was the method, and the copy in TCRdb shows in-frame clones only, minus some. Here the sample spans fewer than 100,000 clones, roughly 78% being singletons. The sequencing input was PBMCs. The receptors were sampled from a male donor in good health and CMV-seropositive.

This clone has more than one count but fewer than ten. This chain connects TRBV28 to TRBJ1-2; possibly TRBD1 for D (6 bases). The CDR3 consists of 14 residues. The V end lost 7 bases, the J end lost 5 bases, and 17 bases lay between the germline ends. Germline lookup yields CDR1 MDHEN and CDR2 SYDVKM. The CDR3 DNA reads as TGTGCCAGCACCGCTAGCAGGGGCCTGTATGGCTACACCTTC. Its protein is CASTASRGLYGYTF.

The gene calls are TRBV7-3 and TRBJ2-3; D unresolved. This CDR3 spans 12 amino acids. The V gene lost 3 bases and the J gene lost 3 bases, with 4 bases spanning the gap. CDR1 SGHTA and CDR2 FQGTGA come from the germline V gene. The CDR3 sequence is CASSFGTDTQYF. CDR3 DNA sequence: TGTGCCAGCAGCTTCGGGACAGATACGCAGTATTTT.

The chain links TRBV30 to TRBJ1-1, with TRBD1 as a possible D gene (5 bases). Per the germline V gene, CDR1 is GTSNPN and CDR2 is SVGIG (reference sequence). Trimming shortened V by 5 bases and J by 4 bases, and 11 bases separated the two germline ends. This CDR3 spans 12 amino acids. CDR3 in DNA: TGTGCCTGGGGGGCGAGAGGCACTGAAGCTTTCTTT. Its translation is CAWGARGTEAFF.

The DNA for the CDR3 is TGTGCCAGTAGTGCCCCGGGCAGGGGTTCAGATACGCAGTATTTT. It codes for CASSAPGRGSDTQYF. The V call is TRBV19, the J call TRBJ2-3; tentatively, D is TRBD1 (6 bases). The CDR3 is 15 amino acids. Germline-derived CDR1 and CDR2 are LNHDA and SQIVND (reference sequence). V was trimmed by 5 bases and J by 4 bases, leaving 16 bases between them. The full variable domain, completed using reference TRBV19 and TRBJ2-3, is DGGITQSPKYLFRKEGQNVTLSCEQNLNHDAMYWYRQDPGQGLRLIYYSQIVNDFQKGDIAEGYSVSREKKESFPLTVTSAQKNPTAFYLCASSAPGRGSDTQYFGPGTRLTVL.

The chain carries TRBV6-1 and TRBJ2-3; 9 bases fit TRBD2. Germline CDR1 is MNHNS and CDR2 is SASEGT. The CDR3 is 14 residues long. Trimming at V came to 8 bases and at J to 0 bases, leaving 3 bases not matched to a gene. The CDR3 DNA reads TGTGCCAGCGTAAGCGGGGGGAGCACAGATACGCAGTATTTT. It encodes CASVSGGSTDTQYF.

The V gene is TRBV29-1, the J gene TRBJ1-2; 10 bases align to TRBD1. Losses at the gene ends were 5 bases for V and 4 bases for J; bases not matched to a gene: 4. CDR1 and CDR2 (germline): SQVTM, ANQGSEA. The length of the CDR3 is 13 residues. The chain's CDR3 is CSVSRDRGYGYTF. In nucleotides, the CDR3 is TGCAGCGTTAGTAGGGACAGGGGCTATGGCTACACCTTC.

V and J are TRBV2 and TRBJ1-5; the match to TRBD1 covers 7 bases. Per the germline V gene, CDR1 is SNHLY and CDR2 is FYNNEI. Germline trimming cut 0 bases from V and 5 bases from J; bases unmatched to any gene: 7. CDR3 size: 16 residues. The CDR3 nucleotides are TGTGCCAGCAGTGAAGCTCCGGACAGGTTCGATCAGCCCCAGCATTTT. Protein sequence: CASSEAPDRFDQPQHF.

The chain employs TRBV5-8 and TRBJ1-2; D gene ambiguous. With 0 bases removed from V and 6 bases from J, the gap between germline ends came to 12 bases. This CDR3 has 14 amino acids. Germline V gene lookup returns CDR1 SGHTS and CDR2 YDEGEE. In nucleotides, the CDR3 is TGTGCCAGCAGCTTGGGGCTGGGCTTAGATGGCTACACCTTC. Its protein is CASSLGLGLDGYTF.

The chain combines TRBV27 with TRBJ1-2; the match to TRBD1 covers 7 bases. The V segment lost 5 bases and the J segment 2 bases; nucleotides outside the gene matches: 8. From germline, CDR1 is MNHEY and CDR2 SMNVEV (reference sequence). This CDR3 has 15 amino acids. The CDR3 nucleotides read TGTGCCAGCAGTCCCGCCGGGACAGTAAACTATGGCTACACCTTC. Its translation is CASSPAGTVNYGYTF.

The V call is TRBV20-1, the J call TRBJ1-1; D not resolved. V was cut by 3 bases and J by 10 bases, with 12 bases left in between. Per the germline V gene, CDR1 is DFQATT and CDR2 is SNEGSKA (reference sequence). The CDR3 consists of 11 residues. In nucleotides, the CDR3 is TGCAGTGCTAGCTGGGGAGTGGGAGCTTTCTTT. Translating it yields CSASWGVGAFF.

The chain recombines TRBV30 with TRBJ1-2; 9 positions agree with TRBD1. This CDR3 has 15 amino acids. The V and J ends lost 3 bases and 4 bases, in that order; junction bases with no gene match: 9. Germline values: CDR1 GTSNPN, CDR2 SVGIG (reference sequence). In nucleotides, the CDR3 is TGTGCCTGGAGCGTACCGGGACAGGGTATCTATGGCTACACCTTC. This codes for CAWSVPGQGIYGYTF.

CDR3 coding DNA: TGTGCCAGCAGCCGGGGCAGGGGGTCCCTAAGCTCCTACGAGCAGTACTTC. Translated, it gives CASSRGRGSLSSYEQYF. This chain uses TRBV14 with TRBJ2-7; 7 bases agree with TRBD1. Unmatched junction bases numbered 12, after V lost 4 bases and J lost 0 bases. CDR1 is SGHDN and CDR2 is FVKESK in the germline V gene. The CDR3 contains 17 residues.

This clone was seen a handful of times. The chain is built from TRBV27 and TRBJ2-7; maybe TRBD2 (5 bases). The CDR3 has 14 amino acids. Germline V gene lookup returns CDR1 MNHEY and CDR2 SMNVEV (reference sequence). V gave up 4 bases and J gave up 6 bases, with 16 bases separating them. The chain's CDR3 is CASSSGLLESEQYF. The CDR3 region has the DNA TGTGCCAGCAGTTCAGGACTGCTCGAGAGCGAGCAGTACTTC.

The CDR3 sequence is CASSLEGLAVRDEQYF. The CDR3 nucleotides read TGTGCCAGCAGCTTAGAGGGACTAGCGGTCCGGGACGAGCAGTACTTC. The chain employs TRBV11-2 and TRBJ2-7; 11 bases are a match to TRBD2. The CDR3 loop spans 16 amino acids. CDR1 and CDR2 from the germline V gene are SGHAT and FQNNGV. The V segment lost 0 bases and the J segment 5 bases; nucleotides outside the gene matches: 6.

The chain is built from TRBV5-5 and TRBJ1-1; D is ambiguous. Germline V gene data show CDR1 as SGHKS and CDR2 as YYEKEE (reference sequence). V lost 1 base to trimming and J lost 1 base, with 5 bases between them. The CDR3 totals 13 residues. CDR3 amino acids: CASSLTRNTEAFF. DNA of the CDR3: TGTGCCAGCAGCTTGACAAGGAACACTGAAGCTTTCTTT. The variable domain in full, completed from reference TRBV5-5 and TRBJ1-1, reads DAGVTQSPTHLIKTRGQQVTLRCSPISGHKSVSWYQQVLGQGPQFIFQYYEKEERGRGNFPDRFSARQFPNYSSELNVNALLLGDSALYLCASSLTRNTEAFFGQGTRLTVV.